One and the same sample provided the 23 T cell receptor beta chains below, sequenced in a study of low-dose radiotherapy and immunotherapy resistance in tumors (dated 2022 in TCRdb). First-strand cDNA was synthesized with Superscript III and a set of TRAV- and TRBV-specific primers, covering both TCRalpha and TCRbeta chains. TCRs were amplified with Phusion for around 21 PCR cycles, with a constant-region primer paired with the adapter attached to the V primers. TCRdb trimmed the raw reads at Q25, called clones with MiXCR and kept productive beta chains. Rows are combined by CDR3 protein, so each entry shows the most common genes and DNA. The sample table holds some 15,000 distinct CDR3 sequences, of which roughly 52% were seen once. Of the sample, around 3.8% is held by the ten largest clones. The source is a human donor with advanced metastatic prostate, ovarian, gallbladder or colorectal cancer (not recorded which). This table probably holds off-target reads from a library built for another chain.

As concerns this clonotype: At one end, the junction sequence differs from germline, possibly due to a read error. The CDR3: CSARDYAAGQLVF. CDR3 DNA: TGCAGTGCTAGAGATTACGCGGCAGGGCAGTTGGTCTTC. This sequence joins TRBV20-1 and TRBJ2-4, with D perhaps matching TRBD1 (5 bases). The CDR3 has 13 residues. Looked up from germline, CDR1 is DFQATT and CDR2 is SNEGSKA (reference sequence).

This clonotype was found a few times. V is TRBV6-6 and J is TRBJ1-2; a possible D gene is TRBD1 (5 bases). Trimming cost V 0 bases and J 6 bases, with 23 bases left between them. Germline lookup yields CDR1 MNHNY and CDR2 SVGAGI (reference sequence). This CDR3 has 18 amino acids. This CDR3 reads CASSYSSVFVDTFHGYTF. In DNA form, the CDR3 reads TGTGCCAGCAGTTACTCGAGCGTGTTTGTGGACACATTTCATGGCTACACCTTC.

The genes are TRBV7-9 and TRBJ1-2; D gene unclear. V was trimmed by 0 bases and J by 1 base, leaving 9 bases between them. CDR1 is SEHNR and CDR2 is FQNEAQ in the germline V gene (reference sequence). This CDR3 is built from 15 residues. The CDR3 DNA is TGTGCCAGCAGCTTAGCTGGAGACATTAACTATGGCTACACCTTC. It translates to CASSLAGDINYGYTF.

The chain has TRBV5-1 and TRBJ2-7, with 7 bases fitting TRBD1. The CDR3 is 15 residues long. From germline, CDR1 is SGHRS and CDR2 YFSETQ. With 6 bases clipped from V and 3 bases from J, the junction kept 12 bases outside the gene matches. CDR3 nucleotides: TGCGCCAGCACCCTCCGGCCCTCAGGGGGCTACGAGCAGTACTTC. Translation gives CASTLRPSGGYEQYF.

V and J are TRBV7-2 and TRBJ2-7; the match to TRBD2 covers 12 bases. The CDR3 extends over 20 amino acids. Germline CDR1 and CDR2: SGHTA and FQGNSA. The trim removed 4 bases at V and 7 bases at J, leaving 23 bases unmatched. The CDR3 is CASSSQDGTSGYSGRNEQYF. CDR3 sequence (DNA): TGTGCCAGCAGCTCCCAAGACGGGACTAGCGGGTACTCTGGTCGGAATGAGCAGTACTTC.

This clonotype appeared a single time. The chain couples TRBV6-1 to TRBJ2-7, with D maybe TRBD1 (7 bases). Trimming left V 5 bases short and J 3 bases short, with 20 bases between. The CDR3 covers 16 residues. CDR1 MNHNS and CDR2 SASEGT come from the germline V gene. The CDR3 nucleotides are TGTGCCAGCAGTTACCAGGGGGGAGGAGCGTTCTACGAGCAGTACTTC. Residues: CASSYQGGGAFYEQYF.

This clonotype has a single count. The V and J genes are TRBV7-3 and TRBJ2-5; D may be TRBD1 (5 bases). This CDR3 has 13 residues. Germline CDR1 is SGHTA and CDR2 is FQGTGA. V was shortened by 5 bases and J by 2 bases, with 9 bases between the two germline ends. The CDR3 sequence is CASSTDTQETQYF. The DNA for the CDR3 is TGTGCCAGCAGCACGGACACACAAGAGACCCAGTACTTC.

The chain carries TRBV20-1 and TRBJ1-5; D uncertain. The length of the CDR3 is 13 residues. V gave up 2 bases and J gave up 2 bases, with 7 bases separating them. Germline values: CDR1 DFQATT, CDR2 SNEGSKA (reference sequence). The CDR3: CSARIGGNQPQHF. The CDR3 nucleotides are TGCAGTGCTAGAATCGGGGGCAATCAGCCCCAGCATTTT.

This clonotype was seen more than once but under ten times. The gene calls are TRBV29-1 and TRBJ2-2, with 10 bases matching TRBD1. The J segment lost 7 bases and the V segment lost 6 bases, leaving 8 bases of the junction unmatched. Germline loops: CDR1 SQVTM, CDR2 ANQGSEA. This CDR3 has 14 residues. The CDR3 here is CSVPDRGRVGELFF. CDR3 DNA: TGCAGCGTGCCCGACAGGGGGCGGGTCGGGGAGCTGTTTTTT.

V gene TRBV20-1 combines with J gene TRBJ2-5; 7 bases match TRBD2. The CDR3 has 15 amino acids. Germline CDR1 is DFQATT and CDR2 is SNEGSKA (reference sequence). V gave up 0 bases and J gave up 5 bases; unmatched junction bases: 9. The CDR3 protein is CSARDVRGESETQYF. For the CDR3, the DNA is TGCAGTGCTAGAGATGTCCGGGGGGAATCGGAGACCCAGTACTTC.

This chain uses TRBV28 with TRBJ2-7; D not resolved. The CDR3 length is 13 residues. Germline V gene sequence: CDR1 MDHEN, CDR2 SYDVKM. V shed 6 bases and J shed 6 bases, with 15 bases lying between them. DNA for the CDR3: TGTGCCAGCAGCCCTAATGGACGCGGCGAGCAGTACTTC. Protein: CASSPNGRGEQYF.

The genes are TRBV5-1 and TRBJ1-2; D gene ambiguous. Trimming cost V 0 bases and J 7 bases, with 10 bases left between them. CDR3 size: 13 residues. The germline V gene encodes CDR1 SGHRS and CDR2 YFSETQ. CDR3 sequence (DNA): TGCGCCAGCAGCTTGGAATCGGCGGGTGGCTACACCTTC. This translates into CASSLESAGGYTF.

This clonotype turned up a few times. The chain combines TRBV29-1 with TRBJ2-3, with TRBD2 matching 9 bases. The CDR3 length is 15 residues. Germline CDR1 SQVTM, CDR2 ANQGSEA. V lost 0 bases to trimming and J lost 2 bases; unmatched junction nucleotides: 3. CDR3 loop: CSVEERGRDTDTQYF. DNA for the CDR3: TGCAGCGTTGAAGAACGCGGGAGGGACACAGATACGCAGTATTTT.

V usage is TRBV20-1 and J usage is TRBJ2-3; D is ambiguous. The CDR3 is 13 amino acids. Germline CDR1 reads DFQATT; CDR2 reads SNEGSKA (reference sequence). V was cut by 3 bases and J by 2 bases, with 9 bases left in between. CDR3 protein: CSASVLVTDTQYF. In nucleotides, the CDR3 is TGCAGTGCTAGTGTATTAGTCACAGATACGCAGTATTTT.

V gene TRBV2 combines with J gene TRBJ1-5, with 7 bases lining up with TRBD1. The germline V gene encodes CDR1 SNHLY and CDR2 FYNNEI. CDR3 length: 17 amino acids. Trimming at V came to 1 base and at J to 2 bases, leaving 8 bases not matched to a gene. CDR3: CASSEGQGVLGNQPQHF. The CDR3 DNA is TGTGCCAGCAGTGAAGGGCAGGGGGTATTGGGCAATCAGCCCCAGCATTTT.

This rearrangement joins TRBV14 to TRBJ2-5; no reliable D call. The CDR3 covers 13 residues. The V and J ends lost 1 base and 5 bases respectively, with 8 bases between them. Germline V CDR1 and CDR2: SGHDN, FVKESK. The CDR3 here is CASSQVRGETQYF. The CDR3 DNA is TGTGCCAGCAGCCAAGTCCGCGGCGAGACCCAGTACTTC.

V and J are TRBV28 and TRBJ2-3; D gene ambiguous. Trimming took 2 bases from V and 2 from J, leaving 14 bases between them. Germline V lookup: CDR1 MDHEN, CDR2 SYDVKM. The CDR3 covers 16 residues. The CDR3 nucleotides are TGTGCCAGCAGTTTAAATGGTAGAAGTATCACAGATACGCAGTATTTT. Its translation is CASSLNGRSITDTQYF.

J is TRBJ2-2 and V is TRBV10-3, with D unresolved. Trimming removed 3 bases from V and 6 bases from J, with 11 bases in between. Germline V gene lookup returns CDR1 ENHRY and CDR2 SYGVKD. This CDR3 has 14 amino acids. The CDR3 coding sequence is TGTGCCATCAGTGACCTTGCTGATGCCGGGGAGCTGTTTTTT. Translated: CAISDLADAGELFF.

This clonotype was seen a handful of times. The chain combines TRBV2 with TRBJ2-3; 9 positions agree with TRBD2. The trim removed 6 bases at V and 6 bases at J, leaving 13 bases unmatched. CDR1 and CDR2 (germline): SNHLY, FYNNEI. The CDR3 has 16 amino acids. Here the CDR3 reads CASRRLAEGPRDTQYF. The CDR3 DNA reads TGTGCCAGCAGGAGACTAGCGGAAGGGCCCAGGGATACGCAGTATTTT.

The rearrangement joins TRBV25-1 to TRBJ2-7; 10 bases align to TRBD1. CDR1 and CDR2 from the germline V gene are MGHDK and SYGVNS. The J segment lost 4 bases and the V segment lost 3 bases, leaving 3 bases of the junction unmatched. The CDR3 sequence is 14 residues long. The CDR3 region has the DNA TGTGCCAGCAGTGATGGGACAGGGGTTTACGAGCAGTACTTC. As protein: CASSDGTGVYEQYF.

V and J are TRBV15 and TRBJ1-5; 7 nucleotides align to TRBD1. The CDR3 has 16 residues. In germline, CDR1 is LNHNV, CDR2 YYDKDF (reference sequence). V shed 3 bases, J shed 9 bases, and the junction held 14 bases outside the gene matches. CDR3 nucleotide sequence: TGTGCCACCAGCAGTCCCCGGGACAGCCCTTCCCCGCCCCAGCATTTT. The encoded protein is CATSSPRDSPSPPQHF.

CDR3 DNA sequence: TGTGCCAGCTCACCCCTGGGGAACATTCAGTACTTC. Its translation: CASSPLGNIQYF. The chain employs TRBV18 and TRBJ2-4; D is unresolved. V lost 3 bases and J lost 7, with 7 bases in between. The CDR3 length is 12 residues. Germline-derived CDR1 and CDR2 are KGHSH and LQKENI.

The rearrangement links TRBV5-1 to TRBJ2-2, with a tentative D call TRBD2 (5 bases). The ends were cut back, 1 base at V and 7 bases at J, with 8 bases in the middle. The CDR3 contains 13 residues. The germline gives CDR1 SGHRS, CDR2 YFSETQ. As DNA, the CDR3 is TGCGCCAGCAGCTTGCGGACTGTCGGGGAGCTGTTTTTT. Protein sequence: CASSLRTVGELFF. Drawing the rest from reference TRBV5-1 and TRBJ2-2, the complete variable domain is KAGVTQTPRYLIKTRGQQVTLSCSPISGHRSVSWYQQTPGQGLQFLFEYFSETQRNKGNFPGRFSGRQFSNSRSEMNVSTLELGDSALYLCASSLRTVGELFFGEGSRLTVL.